This T cell receptor beta chain was obtained from a study of beta chain features in type 1 diabetes. Findings of the study overall: Whether HLA type affects TCRB rearrangement stayed undetermined in the present work.

In the case of this clone: Its specificity is unknown.

Expressed TCRB transcripts were sequenced because the entire RNA isolate underwent reverse transcription. Profiled with immunoSEQ multiplex PCR; TCRdb holds only in-frame clones, not every one. The sample includes under 950,000 clones, about a sixth of them seen just once. With 1 base clipped from V and 7 bases from J, the junction kept 5 bases outside the gene matches. The CDR3 contains 15 residues. Germline V gene sequence: CDR1 SGHTA, CDR2 FQGNSA. The specimen was naive CD4+ T cells from blood. The chain carries TRBV7-2 and TRBJ2-1, with TRBD1 matching 9 bases. This clonotype was sampled from a woman between 18 and 30 years old in good health. The CDR3 here is CASSLVGTGLNEQFF. The CDR3 bases are TGTGCCAGCAGCTTAGTGGGGACAGGGCTGAATGAGCAGTTCTTC.